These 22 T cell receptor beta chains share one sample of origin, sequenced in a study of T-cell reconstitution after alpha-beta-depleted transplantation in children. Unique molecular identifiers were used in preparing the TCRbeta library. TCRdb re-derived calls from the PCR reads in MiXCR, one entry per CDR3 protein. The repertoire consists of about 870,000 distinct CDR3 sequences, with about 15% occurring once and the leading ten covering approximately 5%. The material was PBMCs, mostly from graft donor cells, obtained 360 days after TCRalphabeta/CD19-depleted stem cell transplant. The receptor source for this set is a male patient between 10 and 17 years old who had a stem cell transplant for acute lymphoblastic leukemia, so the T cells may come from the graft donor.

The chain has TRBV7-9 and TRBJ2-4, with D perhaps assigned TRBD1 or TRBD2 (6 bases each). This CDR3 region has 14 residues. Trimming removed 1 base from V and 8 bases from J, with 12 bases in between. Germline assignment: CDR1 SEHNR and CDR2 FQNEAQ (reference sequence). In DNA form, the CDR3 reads TGTGCCAGCAGCTTAGAGGGGGGACGAGACATTCAGTACTTC. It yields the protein CASSLEGGRDIQYF.

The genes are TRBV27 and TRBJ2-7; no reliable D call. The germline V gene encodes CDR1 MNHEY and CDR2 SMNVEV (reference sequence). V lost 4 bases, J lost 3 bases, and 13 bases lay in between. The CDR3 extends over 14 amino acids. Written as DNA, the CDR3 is TGTGCCAGCAGTTGGGCAGCTCCAGGCTACGAGCAGTACTTC. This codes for CASSWAAPGYEQYF.

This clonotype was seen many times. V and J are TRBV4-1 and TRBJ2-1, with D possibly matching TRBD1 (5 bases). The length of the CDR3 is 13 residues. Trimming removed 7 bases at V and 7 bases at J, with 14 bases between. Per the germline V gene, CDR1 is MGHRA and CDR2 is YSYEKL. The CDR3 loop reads CASNQVQGNEQFF. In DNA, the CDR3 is TGCGCCAGCAACCAGGTGCAGGGAAATGAGCAGTTCTTC.

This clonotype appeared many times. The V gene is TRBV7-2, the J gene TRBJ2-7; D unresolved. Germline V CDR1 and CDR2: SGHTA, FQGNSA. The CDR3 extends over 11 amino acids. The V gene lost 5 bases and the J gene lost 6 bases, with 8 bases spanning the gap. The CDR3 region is CASSPLVEQYF. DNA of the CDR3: TGTGCCAGCAGCCCCCTTGTCGAGCAGTACTTC. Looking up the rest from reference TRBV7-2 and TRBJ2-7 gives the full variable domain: GAGVSQSPSNKVTEKGKDVELRCDPISGHTALYWYRQSLGQGLEFLIYFQGNSAPDKSGLPSDRFSAERTGGSVSTLTIQRTQQEDSAVYLCASSPLVEQYFGPGTRLTVT.

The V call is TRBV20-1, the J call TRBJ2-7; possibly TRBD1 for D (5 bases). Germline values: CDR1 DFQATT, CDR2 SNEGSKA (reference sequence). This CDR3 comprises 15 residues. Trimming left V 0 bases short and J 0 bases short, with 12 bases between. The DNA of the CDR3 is TGCAGTGCTAGAGATGGACACGCACCCTCCTACGAGCAGTACTTC. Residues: CSARDGHAPSYEQYF.

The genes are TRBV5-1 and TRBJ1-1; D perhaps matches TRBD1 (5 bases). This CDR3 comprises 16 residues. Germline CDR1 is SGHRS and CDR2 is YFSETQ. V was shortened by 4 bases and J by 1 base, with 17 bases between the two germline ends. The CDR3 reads CASSPDITGRNTEAFF. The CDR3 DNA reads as TGCGCCAGCAGCCCGGACATTACAGGACGGAACACTGAAGCTTTCTTT.

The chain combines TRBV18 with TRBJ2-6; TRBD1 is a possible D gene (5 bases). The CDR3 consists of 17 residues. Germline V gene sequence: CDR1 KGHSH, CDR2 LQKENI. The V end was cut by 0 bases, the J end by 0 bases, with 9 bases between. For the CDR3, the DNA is TGTGCCAGCTCACCACCAACAGGCTACTCTGGGGCCAACGTCCTGACTTTC. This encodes CASSPPTGYSGANVLTF.

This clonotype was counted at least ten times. This chain's CDR3 is CATRTSDRVLAGAHYNEQFF. CDR3 DNA sequence: TGTGCCACCAGAACCTCGGACAGAGTTTTAGCGGGAGCACACTACAATGAGCAGTTCTTC. The J gene is TRBJ2-1, the V gene TRBV24-1; TRBD2 aligns across 9 bases. The CDR3 consists of 20 residues. CDR1 KGHDR and CDR2 SFDVKD come from the germline V gene. V gave up 7 bases and J gave up 3 bases; unmatched junction bases: 21.

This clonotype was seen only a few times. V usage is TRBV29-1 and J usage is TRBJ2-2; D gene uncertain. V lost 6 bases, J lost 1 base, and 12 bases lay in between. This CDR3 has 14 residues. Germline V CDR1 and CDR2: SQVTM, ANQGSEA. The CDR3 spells CSVQGYLNTGELFF. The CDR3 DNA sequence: TGCAGCGTGCAAGGGTACCTGAACACCGGGGAGCTGTTTTTT.

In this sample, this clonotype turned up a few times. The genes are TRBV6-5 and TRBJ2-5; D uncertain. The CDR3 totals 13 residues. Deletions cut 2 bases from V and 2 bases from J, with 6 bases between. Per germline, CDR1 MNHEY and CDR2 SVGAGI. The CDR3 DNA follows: TGTGCCAGCAGTTACCTGGGACAAGAGACCCAGTACTTC. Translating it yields CASSYLGQETQYF.

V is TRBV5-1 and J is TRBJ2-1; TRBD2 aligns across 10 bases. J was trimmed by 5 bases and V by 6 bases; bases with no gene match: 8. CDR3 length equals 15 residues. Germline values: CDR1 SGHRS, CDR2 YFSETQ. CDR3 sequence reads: CASTLKAGGNNEQFF. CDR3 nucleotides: TGCGCCAGCACGCTAAAAGCGGGAGGGAACAATGAGCAGTTCTTC.

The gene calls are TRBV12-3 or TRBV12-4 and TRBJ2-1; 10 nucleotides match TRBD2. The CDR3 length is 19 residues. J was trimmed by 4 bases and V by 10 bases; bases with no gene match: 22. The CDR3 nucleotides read TGTGCCACCAGAACCGGCGTATCACCTAGCGGGGGTACATACAATGAGCAGTTCTTC. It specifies CATRTGVSPSGGTYNEQFF.

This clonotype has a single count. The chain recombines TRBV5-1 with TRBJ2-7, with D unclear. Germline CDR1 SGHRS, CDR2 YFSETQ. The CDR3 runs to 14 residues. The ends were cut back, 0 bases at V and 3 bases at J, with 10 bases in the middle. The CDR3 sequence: CASSLDPGGYEQYF. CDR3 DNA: TGCGCCAGCAGCTTGGACCCAGGTGGCTACGAGCAGTACTTC. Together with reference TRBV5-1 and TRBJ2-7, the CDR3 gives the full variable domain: KAGVTQTPRYLIKTRGQQVTLSCSPISGHRSVSWYQQTPGQGLQFLFEYFSETQRNKGNFPGRFSGRQFSNSRSEMNVSTLELGDSALYLCASSLDPGGYEQYFGPGTRLTVT.

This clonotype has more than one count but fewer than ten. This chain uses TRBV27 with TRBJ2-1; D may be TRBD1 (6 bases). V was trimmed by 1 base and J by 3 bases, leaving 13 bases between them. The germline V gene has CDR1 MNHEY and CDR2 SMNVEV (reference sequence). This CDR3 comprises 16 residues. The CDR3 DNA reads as TGTGCCAGCAGTTTATTTACAGGGAATAGCTACAATGAGCAGTTCTTC. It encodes CASSLFTGNSYNEQFF.

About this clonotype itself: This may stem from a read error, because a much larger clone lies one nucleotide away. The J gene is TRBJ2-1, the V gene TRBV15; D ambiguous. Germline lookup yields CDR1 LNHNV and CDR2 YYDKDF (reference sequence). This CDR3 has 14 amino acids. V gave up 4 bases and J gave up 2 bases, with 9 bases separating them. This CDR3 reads CATSTVSPYNEQFF. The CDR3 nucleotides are TGTGCCACCAGCACAGTATCCCCCTACAATGAGCAGTTCTTC.

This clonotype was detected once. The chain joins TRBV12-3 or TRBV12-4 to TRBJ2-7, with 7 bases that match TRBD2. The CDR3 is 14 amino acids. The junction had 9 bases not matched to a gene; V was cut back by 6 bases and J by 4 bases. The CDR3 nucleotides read TGTGCCAGCAGCAGTTTCGGGGGGACTTACGAGCAGTACTTC. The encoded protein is CASSSFGGTYEQYF.

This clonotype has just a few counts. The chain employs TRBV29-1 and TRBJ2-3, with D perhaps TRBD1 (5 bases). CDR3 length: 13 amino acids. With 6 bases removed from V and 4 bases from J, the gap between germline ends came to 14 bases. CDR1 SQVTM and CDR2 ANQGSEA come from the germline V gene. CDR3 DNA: TGCAGCGTCCTTATGCAGGGATCAGATACGCAGTATTTT. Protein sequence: CSVLMQGSDTQYF.

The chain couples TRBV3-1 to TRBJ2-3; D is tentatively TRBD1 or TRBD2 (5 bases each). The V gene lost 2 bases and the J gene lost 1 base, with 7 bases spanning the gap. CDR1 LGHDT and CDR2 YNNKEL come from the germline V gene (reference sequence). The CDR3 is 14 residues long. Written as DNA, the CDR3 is TGTGCCAGCAGCCAATTGGGGGGCACAGATACGCAGTATTTT. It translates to CASSQLGGTDTQYF.

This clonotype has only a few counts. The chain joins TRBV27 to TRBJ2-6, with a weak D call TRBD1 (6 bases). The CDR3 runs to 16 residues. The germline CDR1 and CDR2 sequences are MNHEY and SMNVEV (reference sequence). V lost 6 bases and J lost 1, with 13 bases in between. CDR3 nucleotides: TGTGCCAGCAGACCCCTCAGGGGATCTGGGGCCAACGTCCTGACTTTC. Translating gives CASRPLRGSGANVLTF.

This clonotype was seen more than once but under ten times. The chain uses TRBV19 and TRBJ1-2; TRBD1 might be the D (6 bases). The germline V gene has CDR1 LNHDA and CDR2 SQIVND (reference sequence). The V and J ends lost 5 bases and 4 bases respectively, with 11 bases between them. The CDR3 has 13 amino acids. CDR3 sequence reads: CASSGRGGYGYTF. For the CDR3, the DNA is TGTGCCAGTAGTGGCAGGGGTGGCTATGGCTACACCTTC.

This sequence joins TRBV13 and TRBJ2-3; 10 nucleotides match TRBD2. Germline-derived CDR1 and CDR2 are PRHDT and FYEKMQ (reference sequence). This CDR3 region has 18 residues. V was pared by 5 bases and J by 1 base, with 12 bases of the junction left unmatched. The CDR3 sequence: CASSGSPGLALRTDTQYF. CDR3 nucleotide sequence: TGTGCCAGCAGCGGGTCTCCGGGACTAGCGCTCCGCACAGATACGCAGTATTTT.

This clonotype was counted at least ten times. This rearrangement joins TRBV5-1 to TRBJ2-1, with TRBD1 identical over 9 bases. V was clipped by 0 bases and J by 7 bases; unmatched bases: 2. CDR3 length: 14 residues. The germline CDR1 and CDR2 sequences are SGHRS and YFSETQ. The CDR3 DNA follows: TGCGCCAGCAGCTTGGTGACAGGGGGGAATGAGCAGTTCTTC. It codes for CASSLVTGGNEQFF.